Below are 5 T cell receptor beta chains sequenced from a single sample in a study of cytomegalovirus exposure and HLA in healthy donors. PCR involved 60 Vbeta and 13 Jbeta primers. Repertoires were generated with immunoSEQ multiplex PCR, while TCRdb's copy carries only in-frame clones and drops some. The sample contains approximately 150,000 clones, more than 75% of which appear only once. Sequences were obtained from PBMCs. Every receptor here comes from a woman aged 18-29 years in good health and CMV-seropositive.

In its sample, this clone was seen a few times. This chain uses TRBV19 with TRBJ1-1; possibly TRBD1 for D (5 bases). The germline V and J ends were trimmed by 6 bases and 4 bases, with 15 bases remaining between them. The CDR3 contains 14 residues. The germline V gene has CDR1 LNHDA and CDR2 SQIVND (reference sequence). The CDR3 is CASSLAGGPTEAFF. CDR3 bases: TGTGCCAGTAGCCTAGCGGGGGGACCCACTGAAGCTTTCTTT.

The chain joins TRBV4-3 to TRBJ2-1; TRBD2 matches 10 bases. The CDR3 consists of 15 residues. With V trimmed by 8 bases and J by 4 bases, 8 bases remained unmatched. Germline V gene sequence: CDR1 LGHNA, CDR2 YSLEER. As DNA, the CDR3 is TGCGCCAGCGGCATTCAGCGGGGGGGTTACAATGAGCAGTTCTTC. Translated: CASGIQRGGYNEQFF.

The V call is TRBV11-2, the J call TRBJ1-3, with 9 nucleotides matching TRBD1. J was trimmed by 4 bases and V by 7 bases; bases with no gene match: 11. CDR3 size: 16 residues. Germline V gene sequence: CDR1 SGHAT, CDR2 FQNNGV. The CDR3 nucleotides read TGTGCCAGCACTCAATACGGGACAGGGACGGGAAACACCATATATTTT. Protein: CASTQYGTGTGNTIYF.

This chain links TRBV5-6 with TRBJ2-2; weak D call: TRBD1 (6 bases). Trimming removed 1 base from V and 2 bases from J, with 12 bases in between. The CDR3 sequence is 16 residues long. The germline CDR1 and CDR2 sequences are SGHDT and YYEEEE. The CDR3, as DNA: TGTGCCAGCAGCTTGCTTAGGACAGACAACACCGGGGAGCTGTTTTTT. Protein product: CASSLLRTDNTGELFF.

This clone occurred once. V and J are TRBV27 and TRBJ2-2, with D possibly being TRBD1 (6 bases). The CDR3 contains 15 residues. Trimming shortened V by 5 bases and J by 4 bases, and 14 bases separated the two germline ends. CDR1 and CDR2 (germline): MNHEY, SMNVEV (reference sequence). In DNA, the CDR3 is TGTGCCAGCAGTCTAAAGACAGGCCCCACCGGGGAGCTGTTTTTT. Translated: CASSLKTGPTGELFF.